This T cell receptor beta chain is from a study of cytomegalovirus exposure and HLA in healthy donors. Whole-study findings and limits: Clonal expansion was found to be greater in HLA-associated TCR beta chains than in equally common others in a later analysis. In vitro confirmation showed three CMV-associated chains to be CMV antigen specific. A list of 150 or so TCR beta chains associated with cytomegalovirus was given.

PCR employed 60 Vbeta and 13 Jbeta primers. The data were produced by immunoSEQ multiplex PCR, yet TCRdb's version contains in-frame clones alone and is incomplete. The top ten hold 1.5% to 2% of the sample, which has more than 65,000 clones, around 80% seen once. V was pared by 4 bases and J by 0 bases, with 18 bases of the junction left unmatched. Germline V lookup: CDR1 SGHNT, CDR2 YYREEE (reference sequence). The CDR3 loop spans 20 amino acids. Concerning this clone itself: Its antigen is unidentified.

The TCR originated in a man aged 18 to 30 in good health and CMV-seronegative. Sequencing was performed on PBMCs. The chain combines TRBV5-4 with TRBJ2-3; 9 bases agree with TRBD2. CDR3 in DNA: TGTGCCAGCAGCGGAGAAAACAAGCATGTAGCGGGAGTTAGCACAGATACGCAGTATTTT. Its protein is CASSGENKHVAGVSTDTQYF.